This entry features one TCR beta chain sequence. Only in-frame clones appear in the TCRdb table, and some are missing; sequencing was by immunoSEQ multiplex PCR. The sample shows 85,000 or so clones, 75% to 90% of them seen only once. This specimen belongs to a study of T cell responses to AZD1222 COVID-19 vaccine. V shed 5 bases and J 4 bases; nucleotides not matched to a gene: 10. The germline V gene has CDR1 SGHTA and CDR2 FQGNSA. The CDR3 consists of 16 residues. Sequencing used peripheral blood, obtained on day 0 of AZD1222 vaccination. The TCR comes from an adult in good health. The chain is built from TRBV7-2 and TRBJ1-3, with 8 bases identical to TRBD1. In nucleotides, the CDR3 is TGTGCCAGCAGCCGCGGGAGGACAGGGAGGGGAAACACCATATATTTT. It codes for CASSRGRTGRGNTIYF.